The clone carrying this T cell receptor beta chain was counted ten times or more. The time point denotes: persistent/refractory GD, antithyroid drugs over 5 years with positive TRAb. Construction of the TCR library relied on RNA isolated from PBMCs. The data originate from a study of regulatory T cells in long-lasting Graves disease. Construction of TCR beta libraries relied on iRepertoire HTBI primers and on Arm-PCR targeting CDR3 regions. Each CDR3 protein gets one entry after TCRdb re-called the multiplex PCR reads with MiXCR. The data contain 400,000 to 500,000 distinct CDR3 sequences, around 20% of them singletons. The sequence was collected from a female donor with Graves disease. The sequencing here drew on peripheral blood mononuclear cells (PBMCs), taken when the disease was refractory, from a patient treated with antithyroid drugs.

For the CDR3, the DNA is TGTGCCAGCAGTGCCGGGAGTACGAACACCGGGGAGCTGTTTTTT. This sequence encodes CASSAGSTNTGELFF. V and J are TRBV2 and TRBJ2-2, with a weak D call TRBD2 (6 bases). Between the trimmed V and J ends, which lost 4 bases and 0 bases, there was a span of 9 bases. CDR1 and CDR2 from the germline V gene are SNHLY and FYNNEI. This CDR3 has 15 residues.